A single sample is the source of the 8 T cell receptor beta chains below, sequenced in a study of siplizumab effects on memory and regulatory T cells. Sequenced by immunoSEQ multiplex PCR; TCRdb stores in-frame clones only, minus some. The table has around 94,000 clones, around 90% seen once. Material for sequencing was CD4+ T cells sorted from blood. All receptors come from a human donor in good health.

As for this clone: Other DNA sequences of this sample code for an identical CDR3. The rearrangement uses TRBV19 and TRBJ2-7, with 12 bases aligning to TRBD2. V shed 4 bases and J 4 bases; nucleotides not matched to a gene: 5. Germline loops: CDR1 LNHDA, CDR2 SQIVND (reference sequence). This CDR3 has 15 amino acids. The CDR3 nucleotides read TGTGCCAGTAGTACTGGACTAGCGGGACTTTACGAGCAGTACTTC. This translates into CASSTGLAGLYEQYF.

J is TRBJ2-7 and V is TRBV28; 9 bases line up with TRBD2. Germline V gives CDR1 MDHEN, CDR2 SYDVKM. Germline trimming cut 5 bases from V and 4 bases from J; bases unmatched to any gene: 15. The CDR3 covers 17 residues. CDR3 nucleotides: TGTGCCAGCAGTGCCTCCGACTTTAGCGGGAGTTTTTACGAGCAGTACTTC. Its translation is CASSASDFSGSFYEQYF.

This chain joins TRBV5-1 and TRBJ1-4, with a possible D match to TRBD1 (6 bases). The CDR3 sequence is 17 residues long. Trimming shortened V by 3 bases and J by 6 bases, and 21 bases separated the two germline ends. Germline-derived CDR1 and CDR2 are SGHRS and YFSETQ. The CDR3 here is CASSYNRVLQRDEKLFF. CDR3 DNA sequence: TGCGCCAGCAGCTATAACAGGGTACTCCAACGGGATGAAAAACTGTTTTTT.

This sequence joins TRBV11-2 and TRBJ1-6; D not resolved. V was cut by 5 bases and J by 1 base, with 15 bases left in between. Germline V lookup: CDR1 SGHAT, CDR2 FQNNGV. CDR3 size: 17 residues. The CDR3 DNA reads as TGTGCCAGCAGCCGGGTCTCGTCGGGATCCTATAATTCACCCCTCCACTTT. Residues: CASSRVSSGSYNSPLHF.

CDR3 DNA sequence: TGTGCCAGCAGCTTTGGGGGGAGGGCAGTTCGCAACGAGCAGTACTTC. Translating gives CASSFGGRAVRNEQYF. V gene TRBV7-9 combines with J gene TRBJ2-7, with TRBD2 matching over 7 bases. V was clipped by 3 bases and J by 5 bases; unmatched bases: 13. Germline values: CDR1 SEHNR, CDR2 FQNEAQ (reference sequence). This CDR3 is 16 amino acids long. Using reference TRBV7-9 and TRBJ2-7 for the parts outside the CDR3, the full variable domain is DTGVSQNPRHKITKRGQNVTFRCDPISEHNRLYWYRQTLGQGPEFLTYFQNEAQLEKSRLLSDRFSAERPKGSFSTLEIQRTEQGDSAMYLCASSFGGRAVRNEQYFGPGTRLTVT.

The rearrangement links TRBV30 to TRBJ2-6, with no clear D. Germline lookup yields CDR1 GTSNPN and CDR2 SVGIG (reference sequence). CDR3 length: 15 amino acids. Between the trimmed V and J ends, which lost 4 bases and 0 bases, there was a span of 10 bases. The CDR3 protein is CAWTPWDSGANVLTF. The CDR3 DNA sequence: TGTGCCTGGACCCCTTGGGACTCTGGGGCCAACGTCCTGACTTTC.

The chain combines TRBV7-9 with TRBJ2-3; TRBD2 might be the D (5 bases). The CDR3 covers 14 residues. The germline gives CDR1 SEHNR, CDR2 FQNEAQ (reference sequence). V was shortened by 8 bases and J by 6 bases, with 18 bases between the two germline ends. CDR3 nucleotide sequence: TGTGCCAGCGGGGTGATGAGGGCTGTGGATACGCAGTATTTT. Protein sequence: CASGVMRAVDTQYF.

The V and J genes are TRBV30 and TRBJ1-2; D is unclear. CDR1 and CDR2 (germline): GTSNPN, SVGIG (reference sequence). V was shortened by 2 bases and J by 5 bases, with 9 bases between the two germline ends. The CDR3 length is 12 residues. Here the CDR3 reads CAWSSTLYGYTF. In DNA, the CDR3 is TGTGCCTGGAGTTCTACTTTGTATGGCTACACCTTC. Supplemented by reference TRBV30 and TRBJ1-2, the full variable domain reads SQTIHQWPATLVQPVGSPLSLECTVEGTSNPNLYWYRQAAGRGLQLLFYSVGIGQISSEVPQNLSASRPQDRQFILSSKKLLLSDSGFYLCAWSSTLYGYTFGSGTRLTVV.